These 9 T cell receptor beta chains came from one sample sequenced in a study of T cells in Graves' hyperthyroidism and ophthalmopathy. TCR beta CDR3 sequences were amplified from RNA transcripts. A set of HTBI primers served as the primers for a first-round RT-PCR of the TCR CDR3. TCRdb reprocessed the multiplex PCR reads via MiXCR and lists one record per CDR3 protein. The sample lists roughly 660,000 distinct CDR3 sequences; roughly a sixth were seen once. Sequencing was performed on blood. These receptors came from a man aged 50 to 59 with Graves' hyperthyroidism.

This clonotype was seen a handful of times. The chain combines TRBV5-1 with TRBJ2-3; possibly TRBD1 for D (6 bases). The CDR3 contains 16 residues. Per germline, CDR1 SGHRS and CDR2 YFSETQ. The V end was cut by 4 bases, the J end by 1 base, with 16 bases between. The CDR3: CASSPGTITGTDTQYF. The CDR3 region has the DNA TGCGCCAGCAGCCCCGGGACAATTACAGGCACAGATACGCAGTATTTT.

This clonotype was seen ten or more times. The chain carries TRBV10-3 and TRBJ1-6; the D gene is possibly TRBD1 (6 bases). Germline values: CDR1 ENHRY, CDR2 SYGVKD. This CDR3 is 13 amino acids long. Trimming pared 10 bases from V and 7 bases from J, leaving 14 bases between. CDR3 region: CATSEQGNSPLHF. For the CDR3, the DNA is TGTGCCACCTCAGAACAGGGAAATTCACCCCTCCACTTT.

This clonotype was observed at least ten times. The rearrangement links TRBV7-9 to TRBJ2-3; the D is unclear. V lost 11 bases to trimming and J lost 0 bases, with 15 bases between them. CDR1 is SEHNR and CDR2 is FQNEAQ in the germline V gene (reference sequence). There are 14 residues in the CDR3. CDR3 coding DNA: TGTGCCTACGGGTGGACGGCTAGCACAGATACGCAGTATTTT. The encoded protein is CAYGWTASTDTQYF.

This chain connects TRBV28 to TRBJ1-1; D unresolved. Trimming removed 8 bases from V and 4 bases from J, with 14 bases in between. Germline assignment: CDR1 MDHEN and CDR2 SYDVKM. The CDR3 runs to 13 residues. DNA for the CDR3: TGTGCCAGCCGATCAGTTGTGAGCACTGAAGCTTTCTTT. Its protein is CASRSVVSTEAFF.

A few counts support this clonotype. The chain links TRBV6-1 to TRBJ2-1, with D possibly being TRBD2 (6 bases). The CDR3 covers 15 residues. Germline V gene data show CDR1 as MNHNS and CDR2 as SASEGT. Trimming stripped 8 bases from V and 0 bases from J, with 14 bases between. The CDR3 sequence: CASFMWGVSYNEQFF. DNA of the CDR3: TGTGCCAGCTTTATGTGGGGGGTCTCCTACAATGAGCAGTTCTTC.

For the CDR3, the DNA is TGTGCCACCAGTGATTTTAACGTGCCCTACAATGAGCAGTTCTTC. It translates to CATSDFNVPYNEQFF. The chain recombines TRBV24-1 with TRBJ2-1; D gene uncertain. Germline loops: CDR1 KGHDR, CDR2 SFDVKD. Trimming pared 1 base from V and 2 bases from J, leaving 8 bases between. This CDR3 is built from 15 residues.

The chain employs TRBV11-3 and TRBJ2-1, with unresolved D. V shed 3 bases and J shed 2 bases, with 14 bases lying between them. This CDR3 region has 16 residues. In germline, CDR1 is SGHNT, CDR2 YENEEA. CDR3 in DNA: TGTGCCAGCAGCTTTGACGCCGGGCTACCCTACAATGAGCAGTTCTTC. The encoded protein is CASSFDAGLPYNEQFF.

With regard to this clonotype: A single base separates this from a much larger clone, so it may be a read error. This chain's CDR3 is CASSFRNSPLRF. CDR3 sequence (DNA): TGTGCCAGCAGTTTCAGGAATTCACCCCTCCGCTTT. V gene TRBV12-3 or TRBV12-4 combines with J gene TRBJ1-6; no clear D gene. This CDR3 is 12 amino acids long.

This clonotype was observed at least ten times. The CDR3 DNA sequence: TGTGCCAGCAGCTCAAACCCGTACGGGGGATCTAGCACAGATACGCAGTATTTT. It specifies CASSSNPYGGSSTDTQYF. This chain connects TRBV7-2 to TRBJ2-3, with D possibly TRBD2 on 6 matching bases. Germline V gene sequence: CDR1 SGHTA, CDR2 FQGNSA. The germline V and J ends were trimmed by 4 bases and 0 bases, with 20 bases remaining between them. The CDR3 runs 18 residues.